This note documents a single T cell receptor (beta chain) sequence. Its antigen is unknown. The sample comes from a study of cytomegalovirus exposure and HLA in healthy donors. Study-wide results and limits: Per a later analysis, about 17,000 TCR beta sequences showed association with HLA alleles at 0.05 false discovery rate.

Germline lookup yields CDR1 LNHDA and CDR2 SQIVND (reference sequence). V lost 5 bases to trimming and J lost 0 bases, with 14 bases between them. This CDR3 has 16 residues. Both 60 Vbeta primers and 13 Jbeta primers went into the PCR. Method: immunoSEQ multiplex PCR; TCRdb's copy keeps in-frame clones and lacks some. The data hold roughly 120,000 clones, with over 60% observed a single time. The chain couples TRBV19 to TRBJ1-5; D is uncertain. This receptor was taken from a human donor in good health. The specimen was PBMCs. This CDR3 is CASSAGGGYSNQPQHF. Written as DNA, the CDR3 is TGTGCCAGTAGTGCCGGAGGAGGCTATAGCAATCAGCCCCAGCATTTT. Drawing the rest from reference TRBV19 and TRBJ1-5, the complete variable domain is DGGITQSPKYLFRKEGQNVTLSCEQNLNHDAMYWYRQDPGQGLRLIYYSQIVNDFQKGDIAEGYSVSREKKESFPLTVTSAQKNPTAFYLCASSAGGGYSNQPQHFGDGTRLSIL.